This T cell receptor beta chain was recorded in a study of neoadjuvant anti-PD-1 for oral cavity cancer listed by TCRdb under 2021. In terms of the full investigation: Patients mostly received three to four biweekly doses of nivolumab at 3 mg/kg before curative-intent surgical resection. Patients without progression received a fourth nivolumab dose around day 43 and underwent definitive surgical resection on days 50-56. There were eleven to twelve patients in the parent correlative cohort, and the response rate was less than 40%. Under RECIST 1.1, patients with complete response, partial response or stable disease were classed as responders, and patients with progression were classed as non-responders. Overall results and qualifications from the work: Higher pretreatment blood Treg/Th17 ratios correlated with higher pretreatment blood TCRbeta clonality and lower post-treatment tumor TCRbeta clonality. Larger post-treatment sizes of preexisting intratumoral clones correlated with greater tumor shrinkage, suggesting expansion of preexisting clones contributed to response. Only a few patients per response group were included in the TCR analyses, and the authors called for validation in larger cohorts.

The time point tag for this specimen amounts to: after neoadjuvant nivolumab, at surgical resection. None of the patients had received prior systemic or radiation treatment, and all were newly diagnosed with stage II-IVA oral cavity squamous cell carcinoma. Everyone in the cohort had locally advanced, HPV-negative oral cavity squamous cell carcinoma. The samples were drawn from a longitudinal correlative study tied to a single-arm phase II trial testing neoadjuvant nivolumab in oral cavity squamous cell carcinoma. Subject-matched pre- and post-treatment PBMCs and tumors from three responders and three non-responders were subjected to genomic DNA-based TCRbeta sequencing. The Maxwell RSC DNA from Tissue kit was used to isolate genomic DNA from tumor tissue. This clone was counted between two and nine times. It has no known antigen specificity. Base qualities are not at hand, and no much larger clone is one base apart.

For survey sequencing, tumor libraries mostly used roughly 4.8 ug of input genomic DNA, with two replicates for each sample. The immunoSEQ hsTCRbeta kit was used to prepare TCRbeta libraries according to the manufacturer's instructions. The finished libraries were brought together in one pool at about 2.8 nM, which was then read using an Illumina NovaSeq 6000 S4 flow cell. Under the source paper's analysis protocol: Raw data preprocessing and quality control were performed with the immunoSEQ Analyzer. The analysis was limited to productive rearrangements, and each clonotype was defined by a unique CDR3 amino acid sequence. Repertoire clonality was estimated as the Gini-Simpson index, which was calculated using the R package tcR. Gini indices were compared with Student's t test, and associations with tumor size change were assessed by Pearson correlation. TCRdb obtained this table from immuneACCESS and retained in-frame rearrangements with V and J assigned. These tables miss some clones; where compared with another copy, unresolved V genes account for less than half of the shortfall, and the remainder is unexplained. V and J calls plus clone size are reproduced from that table; the DNA served to infer D and trimming. A total of approximately 15,000 clones appear in this sample, 40% of them only once. The leading ten clones occupy 30% to 45% of the sample.

The junction carries 12 bases between V and J, which are trimmed by 3 bases and 3 bases respectively. CDR1 and CDR2 are read off the germline V gene as LGHNA and YSLEER. The CDR3 holds 16 amino acids from the cysteine to the phenylalanine. Only the CDR3 DNA stays, 48 bases, in frame from base 1. Sample: tumor tissue, taken after nivolumab (anti-PD-1) treatment. This clonotype originated in a person aged 40-85 years with oral cavity squamous cell carcinoma. This chain is built from TRBV4-3 and TRBJ1-6, with an unclear D gene assignment. DNA sequence: TGCGCCAGCAGCCACGGGAACAAGGGCTATAATTCACCCCTCCACTTT. It codes for CASSHGNKGYNSPLHF.